These 17 T cell receptor beta chains were sequenced from one sample in a study of T cell repertoires in cytomegalovirus infection. TCRdb passed the reads through MiXCR, listing each CDR3 protein once. The sample has 40,000 to 50,000 distinct CDR3 sequences, approximately 20% seen once. These receptors have no identified antigens. Sequenced material: PBMCs, sequenced either directly or after in vitro stimulation (not recorded which). All receptors derive from a human donor in good health (CMV status not recorded). Some clones in this sample may be carry-over from other donors' samples.

The gene calls are TRBV2 and TRBJ2-3, with 9 nucleotides matching TRBD2. The CDR3 covers 15 residues. V shed 3 bases, J shed 1 base, and the junction held 2 bases outside the gene matches. Germline CDR1 and CDR2: SNHLY and FYNNEI. DNA for the CDR3: TGTGCCAGCAGTGATTTAGCGGGAGGCACAGATACGCAGTATTTT. Translating gives CASSDLAGGTDTQYF.

The chain joins TRBV2 to TRBJ2-5; D ambiguous. CDR1 and CDR2 (germline): SNHLY, FYNNEI. The CDR3 has 10 amino acids. Trimming removed 7 bases at V and 5 bases at J, with 5 bases between. The CDR3, as DNA: TGTGCCAGCACCTTGGAGACCCAGTACTTC. Translated: CASTLETQYF.

This rearrangement joins TRBV20-1 to TRBJ2-7; 9 positions match TRBD1. V was clipped by 1 base and J by 6 bases; unmatched bases: 10. In germline, CDR1 is DFQATT, CDR2 SNEGSKA (reference sequence). CDR3 size: 15 residues. The CDR3 protein is CSARGSGQGPGEQYF. As DNA, the CDR3 is TGCAGTGCTAGAGGTTCCGGACAGGGGCCAGGCGAGCAGTACTTC.

This clonotype appeared many times. The chain carries TRBV5-4 and TRBJ2-7, with 10 bases matching TRBD1. Looked up from germline, CDR1 is SGHNT and CDR2 is YYREEE (reference sequence). This CDR3 is built from 15 residues. After removal of 5 bases from V and 6 bases from J, the junction contained 11 bases not matched to a gene. The CDR3 loop is CASREGQGRMGEQYF. For the CDR3, the DNA is TGTGCCAGCAGGGAGGGACAGGGGAGGATGGGCGAGCAGTACTTC. The entire variable domain, with the rest obtained from reference TRBV5-4 and TRBJ2-7, is as follows: ETGVTQSPTHLIKTRGQQVTLRCSSQSGHNTVSWYQQALGQGPQFIFQYYREEENGRGNFPPRFSGLQFPNYSSELNVNALELDDSALYLCASREGQGRMGEQYFGPGTRLTVT.

V usage is TRBV6-5 and J usage is TRBJ1-3; 9 nucleotides agree with TRBD1. The V gene's germline CDR1 is MNHEY and CDR2 SVGAGI. This CDR3 has 18 amino acids. V dropped 0 bases and J dropped 4; count of bases not matched to a gene: 10. The DNA for the CDR3 is TGTGCCAGCAGTTACTCTATCCCGGGACAGGGAGGCGGAAACACCATATATTTT. It encodes CASSYSIPGQGGGNTIYF.

Ten or more counts support this clonotype. The chain couples TRBV7-9 to TRBJ2-1; D possibly corresponds to TRBD2 (5 bases). V lost 3 bases, J lost 8 bases, and 11 bases lay in between. The CDR3 consists of 13 residues. Germline CDR1 SEHNR, CDR2 FQNEAQ (reference sequence). The CDR3 reads CASSFADGDEQFF. The CDR3 region has the DNA TGTGCCAGCAGCTTTGCGGACGGGGATGAGCAGTTCTTC. The full variable domain, its missing parts supplied by reference TRBV7-9 and TRBJ2-1, is DTGVSQNPRHKITKRGQNVTFRCDPISEHNRLYWYRQTLGQGPEFLTYFQNEAQLEKSRLLSDRFSAERPKGSFSTLEIQRTEQGDSAMYLCASSFADGDEQFFGPGTRLTVL.

In its sample, this clonotype was seen many times. The chain combines TRBV7-8 with TRBJ2-5; 9 bases fit TRBD1. V lost 4 bases, J lost 5 bases, and 5 bases stayed unmatched. Germline loops: CDR1 SGHVS, CDR2 FQNEAQ. CDR3 size: 14 residues. This CDR3 reads CASSSGTGKETQYF. The CDR3 bases are TGTGCCAGCAGCTCAGGGACAGGGAAGGAGACCCAGTACTTC.

The chain couples TRBV10-3 to TRBJ2-3; D may correspond to TRBD1 or TRBD2 (5 bases each). This CDR3 contains 13 residues. The germline V gene encodes CDR1 ENHRY and CDR2 SYGVKD. The V and J ends lost 8 bases and 6 bases respectively, with 15 bases between them. The CDR3 here is CAILRPGTDTQYF. The DNA of the CDR3 is TGTGCCATCCTACGCCCGGGGACGGATACGCAGTATTTT.

As concerns this clonotype: Sequence at one end of the junction differs from germline and may be a read error. The chain is built from TRBV7-2 and TRBJ2-5; 8 nucleotides line up with TRBD2. The CDR3 is 11 residues long. Germline CDR1 reads SGHTA; CDR2 reads FQGNSA. The CDR3 DNA reads TGTGCCAGCAGCGTAGGACTAGCTTCTAACTTC. Amino acids: CASSVGLASNF.

The rearrangement links TRBV5-6 to TRBJ2-1; D call uncertain. Trimming removed 0 bases at V and 0 bases at J, with 10 bases between. This CDR3 contains 16 residues. CDR1 and CDR2 from the germline V gene are SGHDT and YYEEEE. The CDR3 loop reads CASSLGPLSSYNEQFF. CDR3 nucleotide sequence: TGTGCCAGCAGCTTGGGCCCATTGAGCTCCTACAATGAGCAGTTCTTC.

In this sample, this clonotype turned up a few times. This chain joins TRBV7-2 and TRBJ2-7, with TRBD2 matching over 7 bases. This CDR3 is 11 amino acids long. CDR1 and CDR2 from the germline V gene are SGHTA and FQGNSA. Losses at the gene ends were 6 bases for V and 11 bases for J; bases not matched to a gene: 7. CDR3 DNA: TGTGCCAGCAGTCGGGACTACTTAAAGTACTTC. Its protein product is CASSRDYLKYF.

The table lists this clonotype with many counts. The chain uses TRBV5-4 and TRBJ2-7; 7 bases match TRBD2. CDR1 and CDR2 (germline): SGHNT, YYREEE (reference sequence). This CDR3 comprises 16 residues. V was pared by 4 bases and J by 2 bases, with 12 bases of the junction left unmatched. CDR3 loop: CASSTPGRDYPYEQYF. The CDR3 coding sequence is TGTGCCAGCAGCACCCCGGGCAGGGACTATCCCTACGAGCAGTACTTC.

In this sample, this clonotype turned up a few times. The V call is TRBV12-3 or TRBV12-4, the J call TRBJ2-5; 8 bases fit TRBD1. Trimming removed 5 bases from V and 5 bases from J; junction bases left unmatched: 4. CDR3 length: 13 amino acids. In DNA form, the CDR3 reads TGTGCCAGCAGTCCACAGGGGGTGGAGACCCAGTACTTC. Protein: CASSPQGVETQYF.

The chain is built from TRBV5-1 and TRBJ2-7; D not resolved. Germline lookup yields CDR1 SGHRS and CDR2 YFSETQ. Trimming removed 3 bases at V and 0 bases at J, with 7 bases between. The CDR3 contains 13 residues. In DNA form, the CDR3 reads TGCGCCAGCAGCTCTGACGCCTCCTACGAGCAGTACTTC. It specifies CASSSDASYEQYF.

The chain combines TRBV29-1 with TRBJ1-1; D call uncertain. V gave up 2 bases and J gave up 0 bases, with 4 bases separating them. The CDR3 length is 12 residues. Germline V gene sequence: CDR1 SQVTM, CDR2 ANQGSEA. The CDR3: CSVEWMNTEAFF. CDR3 nucleotide sequence: TGCAGCGTTGAATGGATGAACACTGAAGCTTTCTTT. Complete variable domain (other parts from reference TRBV29-1 and TRBJ1-1): SAVISQKPSRDICQRGTSLTIQCQVDSQVTMMFWYRQQPGQSLTLIATANQGSEATYESGFVIDKFPISRPNLTFSTLTVSNMSPEDSSIYLCSVEWMNTEAFFGQGTRLTVV.

This clonotype was seen repeatedly, ten times or more. V usage is TRBV6-5 and J usage is TRBJ1-2; D is ambiguous. Trimming stripped 4 bases from V and 1 base from J, with 7 bases between. In germline, CDR1 is MNHEY, CDR2 SVGAGI. The CDR3 is 13 amino acids. The CDR3 loop reads CASSFDLNYGYTF. The DNA for the CDR3 is TGTGCCAGCAGTTTCGACCTTAACTATGGCTACACCTTC.

The J gene is TRBJ2-5, the V gene TRBV6-6; tentative D call: TRBD1 (5 bases). CDR1 and CDR2 (germline): MNHNY, SVGAGI (reference sequence). V gave up 2 bases and J gave up 7 bases, with 14 bases separating them. The CDR3 is made up of 14 amino acids. The CDR3 DNA reads as TGTGCCAGCAGTTACCGAGGACCCCAGGGGACCCAGTACTTC. Its translation is CASSYRGPQGTQYF.